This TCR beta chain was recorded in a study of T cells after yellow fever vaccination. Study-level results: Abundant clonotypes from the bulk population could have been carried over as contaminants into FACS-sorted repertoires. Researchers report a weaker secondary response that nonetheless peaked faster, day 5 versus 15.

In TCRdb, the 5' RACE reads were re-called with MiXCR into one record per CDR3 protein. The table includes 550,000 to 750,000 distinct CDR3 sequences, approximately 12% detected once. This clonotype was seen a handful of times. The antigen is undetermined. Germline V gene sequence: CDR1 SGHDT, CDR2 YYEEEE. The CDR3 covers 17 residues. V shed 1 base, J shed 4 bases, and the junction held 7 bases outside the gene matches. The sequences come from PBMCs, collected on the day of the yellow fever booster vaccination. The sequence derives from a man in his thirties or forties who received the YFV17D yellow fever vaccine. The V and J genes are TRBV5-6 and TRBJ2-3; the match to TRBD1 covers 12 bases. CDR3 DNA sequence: TGTGCCAGCAGCTTGAACTTGGGACAGGGGGCCGCAGATACGCAGTATTTT. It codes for CASSLNLGQGAADTQYF.